This T cell receptor (beta chain) comes out of a study of blood T cells in healthy people across ages. Germline loops: CDR1 SNHLY, CDR2 FYNNEI. V was trimmed by 0 bases and J by 1 base, leaving 9 bases between them. The CDR3 loop spans 15 amino acids. With a J-beta primer mix and a sample-barcoded 5' primer, a second PCR ran about 6 to 11 cycles. TCRdb fed the 5' RACE reads into MiXCR, producing one record per CDR3 protein. The top ten clones hold 2.1% of a sample with about 1.8 million distinct CDR3 sequences, 49% of them seen once. Researchers collected about 9.7 milliliters of peripheral blood from every single donor. No fewer than 5 micrograms of total RNA were isolated from every sample. Study-wide findings and caveats: A strong correlation was seen between TCR beta diversity and naive T cell percentage.

On this clonotype itself: Its antigen is still unknown.

This TCR came from a woman aged 40-49 years in good health. The V and J genes are TRBV2 and TRBJ1-1; D uncertain. The sequenced sample was blood. This CDR3 is CASSEAGRENTEAFF. The CDR3 nucleotides read TGTGCCAGCAGTGAAGCGGGCCGGGAGAACACTGAAGCTTTCTTT.